These T cell receptor beta chains were read from a single sample in a study of CD8 T cells in ankylosing spondylitis. MiXCR, run by TCRdb on the 5' RACE reads, gives a single entry per CDR3 protein. The data show hundreds of thousands of distinct CDR3 sequences, with roughly 10% seen just once and 0.45% to 0.6% held by the top ten. Sequencing input: blood, either unsorted or a sorted T cell fraction (not recorded which). The receptors were sampled from a male donor with ankylosing spondylitis. Each CDR3 is given with its conserved first and last residue. The D gene is left open where the match is weak. The size entry is marked missing in some rows and otherwise reads once, few, many or a size class.

D gene	V gene	clone size	CDR3 length	J gene	CDR3 DNA	CDR3 protein
NA	TRBV20-1	NA	17	TRBJ1-1	TGCAGTGCTAGGGGCCGACAGCCGGGAGAACCGAACACTGAAGCTTTCTTT	CSARGRQPGEPNTEAFF
NA	TRBV3-1	few	14	TRBJ2-1	TGTGCCAGCAAGACGGACCCAGGAGTGACTGAGCAGTTCTTC	CASKTDPGVTEQFF
NA	TRBV20-1	few	12	TRBJ2-7	TGCAGTGCCGGCGGGGCGGGGCACGAGCAGTACTTC	CSAGGAGHEQYF
TRBD1	TRBV5-6	many	15	TRBJ1-1	TGTGCCAGCAGCACCCCGGGACAGGGGAACACTGAAGCTTTCTTT	CASSTPGQGNTEAFF
NA	TRBV28	NA	15	TRBJ2-7	TGTGCCAGCAGTTTATCGGGCGGAATAGCCTACGAGCAGTACTTC	CASSLSGGIAYEQYF
NA	TRBV7-2	many	13	TRBJ2-7	TGTGCCAGCAGCTCGACCGGTACCTACGAGCAGTACTTC	CASSSTGTYEQYF
NA	TRBV18	NA	17	TRBJ2-3	TGTGCCAGCTCACCGGCACCGAGGGGAACTAGCACAGATACGCAGTATTTT	CASSPAPRGTSTDTQYF
NA	TRBV18	NA	12	TRBJ2-5	TGTGCCAGCTCACCATTAATCAAGGCCCAGTACTTC	CASSPLIKAQYF
TRBD1	TRBV7-2	few	17	TRBJ2-5	TGTGCCAGCAGCTTAGGGCGATGGGGACAGGGGTTGGAGACCCAGTACTTC	CASSLGRWGQGLETQYF
NA	TRBV20-1	NA	14	TRBJ2-3	TGCAGTGCTAGTAGGGGTCCCGGGCCAGATACGCAGTATTTT	CSASRGPGPDTQYF
TRBD1	TRBV7-6	few	18	TRBJ1-5	TGTGCCAGCAGCTTAAGGTTACGGCAGGGGGACGGGGGTCAGCCCCAGCATTTT	CASSLRLRQGDGGQPQHF
TRBD1	TRBV6-2/TRBV6-3	NA	14	TRBJ1-5	TGTGCCAGCAGAGGGACAGGGGGGGTCCAGCCCCAGCATTTT	CASRGTGGVQPQHF
NA	TRBV7-9	NA	14	TRBJ1-2	TGTGCCAGCAGCTACGGCGAACTCAACTATGGCTACACCTTC	CASSYGELNYGYTF
NA	TRBV5-1	few	14	TRBJ2-3	TGCGCCAGCAGCTTGCAGAGGGCAGAAGATACGCAGTATTTT	CASSLQRAEDTQYF
TRBD1	TRBV7-2	many	13	TRBJ2-2	TGTGCCAGCAGCTTGGACAGGGAGCGGGAGCTGTTTTTT	CASSLDRERELFF
NA	TRBV5-1	NA	13	TRBJ2-3	TGCGCCAGCAGCGACACCGCGGCAGATACGCAGTATTTT	CASSDTAADTQYF
NA	TRBV20-1	NA	16	TRBJ2-1	TGCAGTGCTAGACCTCCTGGGGTAGCGAGCTACAATGAGCAGTTCTTC	CSARPPGVASYNEQFF
TRBD1	TRBV7-7	NA	14	TRBJ2-5	TGTGCTAGCAGCAAGGACAGGGGGAGAGAGACCCAGTACTTC	CASSKDRGRETQYF
NA	TRBV20-1	few	12	TRBJ1-2	TGCAGTGCCCCTCCGTCCCTGAGTGGCTACACCTTC	CSAPPSLSGYTF
TRBD2	TRBV5-1	few	16	TRBJ2-3	TGCGCCAGCAGCTTGGTACCTGGACTAGCCTCAGATACGCAGTATTTT	CASSLVPGLASDTQYF
NA	TRBV18	few	14	TRBJ1-1	TGTGCCAGCTCACCAAACAGGGTGAACACTGAAGCTTTCTTT	CASSPNRVNTEAFF
TRBD1	TRBV20-1	NA	12	TRBJ2-7	TGCAGTGGCCGGGACAGGGCGTCCGAGCAGTACTTC	CSGRDRASEQYF
NA	TRBV4-1	NA	14	TRBJ1-5	TGCGCCAGCAGCTTCCACTCGACAGGTCAGCCCCAGCATTTT	CASSFHSTGQPQHF
NA	TRBV4-1	NA	16	TRBJ2-5	TGCGCCAGCAGCCAAAAGTTCTCAGGGGAGGGTGAGACCCAGTACTTC	CASSQKFSGEGETQYF
NA	TRBV5-1	few	15	TRBJ2-5	TGCGCCAGCAGCTTGGAAATTCCGGGGCAAGAGACCCAGTACTTC	CASSLEIPGQETQYF
NA	TRBV4-2	NA	17	TRBJ1-1	TGTGCCAGCAGCCAAGCCCTTTATGATCCCAGGGGCACTGAAGCTTTCTTT	CASSQALYDPRGTEAFF
NA	TRBV20-1	many	13	TRBJ2-7	TGCAGTGCTAGTGAGGGGAGCTCCTACGAGCAGTACTTC	CSASEGSSYEQYF
TRBD1	TRBV9	NA	16	TRBJ2-3	TGTGCCAGCAGCGCCGGGACAGCGCTAATCACAGATACGCAGTATTTT	CASSAGTALITDTQYF
TRBD1	TRBV20-1	few	13	TRBJ1-6	TGCAGTGCTCCGGACAGGGCTAATTCACCCCTCCACTTT	CSAPDRANSPLHF
NA	TRBV6-1	few	15	TRBJ1-1	TGTGCCAGCAGTGAAGCTGGGGGTTTAGGCACTGAAGCTTTCTTT	CASSEAGGLGTEAFF
NA	TRBV20-1	NA	15	TRBJ2-7	TGCAGTGCTACCGGGACGTTCCGGAGGCCCTACGAGCAGTACTTC	CSATGTFRRPYEQYF
TRBD1	TRBV4-2	few	15	TRBJ2-5	TGTGCCAGCAGCCACCCTGACAGGGGGCAAGAGACCCAGTACTTC	CASSHPDRGQETQYF
NA	TRBV7-9	many	17	TRBJ1-1	TGTGCCAGCACCCGCGGGGCGGGGGGCTGGATGAACACTGAAGCTTTCTTT	CASTRGAGGWMNTEAFF
NA	TRBV18	NA	15	TRBJ1-5	TGTGCCAGCTCACGACACCAACAAGGTGGTCAGCCCCAGCATTTT	CASSRHQQGGQPQHF
NA	TRBV28	NA	15	TRBJ2-1	TGTGCCAGCAGTAACGTAGCGGAGGCCTACAATGAGCAGTTCTTC	CASSNVAEAYNEQFF
TRBD1	TRBV7-2	NA	15	TRBJ1-5	TGTGCCAGCAGCTTAGGGACAGGGAACAATCAGCCCCAGCATTTT	CASSLGTGNNQPQHF
NA	TRBV6-2/TRBV6-3	many	14	TRBJ2-1	TGTGCCAGCACCAGCCTTTCGCTTTACAATGAGCAGTTCTTC	CASTSLSLYNEQFF
NA	TRBV5-1	NA	11	TRBJ2-1	TGCGCCAGCAGCCTCGAGGAGACCCAGTTCTTC	CASSLEETQFF
TRBD1	TRBV20-1	NA	14	TRBJ1-5	TGCAGTGCTACCGGAGACAGGGAGGGTCAGCCCCAGCATTTT	CSATGDREGQPQHF
NA	TRBV19	NA	14	TRBJ2-1	TGTGCCAGTAGTTCCACCAGCCCCTACAATGAGCAGTTCTTC	CASSSTSPYNEQFF
NA	TRBV12-3/TRBV12-4	many	14	TRBJ1-2	TGTGCCAGCAGTCCCCGTAGGGTGTTTTGGGGCTACACCTTC	CASSPRRVFWGYTF
NA	TRBV29-1	NA	12	TRBJ1-1	TGCAGCGTTGGGGGGGATAGCACTGAAGCTTTCTTT	CSVGGDSTEAFF
NA	TRBV5-4	NA	13	TRBJ2-4	TGTGCCAGCAGCGCCAACTTAATAAACATTCAGTACTTC	CASSANLINIQYF
NA	TRBV20-1	NA	14	TRBJ2-7	TGCAGTGCTCTATCCGGCAGGGATTCCTACGAGCAGTACTTC	CSALSGRDSYEQYF
NA	TRBV29-1	many	13	TRBJ1-2	TGCAGCGTTGTCAAGGGATTGGTGGATGGCTACACCTTC	CSVVKGLVDGYTF
NA	TRBV4-2	NA	13	TRBJ1-1	TGTGCCAGCAGCCCGGCGGTGAACACTGAAGCTTTCTTT	CASSPAVNTEAFF
NA	TRBV15	NA	15	TRBJ1-5	TGTGCCACCAGCAGGCCCTCGGACCCGGGGCAGCCCCAGCATTTT	CATSRPSDPGQPQHF
NA	TRBV14	NA	13	TRBJ2-7	TGTGCCAGCAGCCAAGTCAAGGAAGGGGAGCAGTACTTC	CASSQVKEGEQYF
TRBD2	TRBV28	few	14	TRBJ2-7	TGTGCCAGCAGCCCTCCGGGACTATTCTACGAGCAGTACTTC	CASSPPGLFYEQYF
NA	TRBV7-8	NA	14	TRBJ2-3	TGTGCCAGCAGCTATGAGGGCTCCACAGATACGCAGTATTTT	CASSYEGSTDTQYF
NA	TRBV5-1	few	15	TRBJ1-1	TGCGCCAGCAGCCGGCTTGGGCGTGCGAACACTGAAGCTTTCTTT	CASSRLGRANTEAFF
TRBD1	TRBV15	few	15	TRBJ1-2	TGTGCCACCAGCAGAGGATTGGGACAGGGGGAAGGCTACACCTTC	CATSRGLGQGEGYTF